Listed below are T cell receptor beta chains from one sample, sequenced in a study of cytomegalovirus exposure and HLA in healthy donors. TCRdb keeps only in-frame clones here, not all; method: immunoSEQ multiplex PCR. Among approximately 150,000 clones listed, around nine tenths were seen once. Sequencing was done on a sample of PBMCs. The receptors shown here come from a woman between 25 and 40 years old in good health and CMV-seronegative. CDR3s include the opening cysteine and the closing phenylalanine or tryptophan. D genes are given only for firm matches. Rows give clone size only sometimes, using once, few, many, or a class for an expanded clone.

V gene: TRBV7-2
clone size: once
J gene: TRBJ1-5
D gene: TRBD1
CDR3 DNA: TGTGCCAGCAGCGACAGGGGAGGGAGGCAGCCCCAGCATTTT
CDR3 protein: CASSDRGGRQPQHF

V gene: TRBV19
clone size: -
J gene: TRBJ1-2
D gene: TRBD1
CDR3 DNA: TGTGCCAGTAGTATCTCCTTGACAGGGGAGAGGGGCTACACCTTC
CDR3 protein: CASSISLTGERGYTF

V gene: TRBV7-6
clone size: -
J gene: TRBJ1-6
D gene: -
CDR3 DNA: TGTGCCAGCAGCTTAGGTCCAGGAGATCCAAGGGGTTCACCCCTCCACTTT
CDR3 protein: CASSLGPGDPRGSPLHF

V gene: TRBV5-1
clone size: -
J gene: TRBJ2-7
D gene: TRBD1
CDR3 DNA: TGCGCCAGCAGCCTAAGACAGGGTCGGGAGCAGTACTTC
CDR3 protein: CASSLRQGREQYF

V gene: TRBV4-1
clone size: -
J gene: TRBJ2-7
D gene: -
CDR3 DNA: TGCGCCAGCAGCCAAGACAGTGACAGAAATCGGTACTTC
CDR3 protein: CASSQDSDRNRYF

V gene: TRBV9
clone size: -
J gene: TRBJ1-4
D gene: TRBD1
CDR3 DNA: TGTGCCAGCACCCTTCTAACGGGACAGGGTGATGAAAAACTGTTTTTT
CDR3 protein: CASTLLTGQGDEKLFF

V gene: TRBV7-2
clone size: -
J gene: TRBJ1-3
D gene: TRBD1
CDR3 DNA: TGTGCCAGCAGCAGGGACAGGAGCTCTGGAAACACCATATATTTT
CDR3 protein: CASSRDRSSGNTIYF

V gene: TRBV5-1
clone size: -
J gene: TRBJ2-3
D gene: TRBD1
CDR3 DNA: TGCGCCAGCAGCTTGCAGACAGGGTCCCCAGATACGCAGTATTTT
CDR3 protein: CASSLQTGSPDTQYF

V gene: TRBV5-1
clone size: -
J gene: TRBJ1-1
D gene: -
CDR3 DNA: TGCGCCAGCAGCCTATCTCCCCTCCCCTCCGAAGCTTTCTTT
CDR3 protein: CASSLSPLPSEAFF

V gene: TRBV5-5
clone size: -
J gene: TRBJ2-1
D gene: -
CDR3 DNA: TGTGCCAGCAGCTTGGGGACTATCAATGAGCAGTTCTTC
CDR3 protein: CASSLGTINEQFF

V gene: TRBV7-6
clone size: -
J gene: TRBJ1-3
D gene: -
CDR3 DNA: TGTGCCAGCAGCCAGATGGGGGGGACCATATATTTT
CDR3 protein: CASSQMGGTIYF

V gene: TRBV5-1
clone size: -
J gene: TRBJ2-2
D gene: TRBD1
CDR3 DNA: TGCGCCAGCAGCTCTAGGACAGGGACCGGGGAGCTGTTTTTT
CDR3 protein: CASSSRTGTGELFF

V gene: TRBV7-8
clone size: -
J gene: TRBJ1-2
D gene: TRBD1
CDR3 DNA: TGTGCCAGCAGCTTAGCGGGCGTTGGGACAGGGGGCTTGGGCTACACCTTC
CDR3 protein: CASSLAGVGTGGLGYTF

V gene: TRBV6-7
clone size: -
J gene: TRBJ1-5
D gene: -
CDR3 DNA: TGTGCCAGAACTAAAACAGGGTTCAATCAGCCCCAGCATTTT
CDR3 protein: CARTKTGFNQPQHF

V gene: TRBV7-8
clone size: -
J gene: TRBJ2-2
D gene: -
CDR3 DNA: TGTGCCAGCAGCTTAGCAGGGGAAGGGCCGAACACCGGGGAGCTGTTTTTT
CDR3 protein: CASSLAGEGPNTGELFF

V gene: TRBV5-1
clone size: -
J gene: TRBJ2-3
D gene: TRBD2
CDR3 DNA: TGCGCCAGCGGACTTACTAGCGGGGTCACAGATACGCAGTATTTT
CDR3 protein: CASGLTSGVTDTQYF

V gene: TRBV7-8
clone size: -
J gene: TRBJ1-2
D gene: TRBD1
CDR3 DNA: TGTGCCAGCAGTGGAGGGACAGGGAACTATGGCTACACCTTC
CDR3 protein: CASSGGTGNYGYTF

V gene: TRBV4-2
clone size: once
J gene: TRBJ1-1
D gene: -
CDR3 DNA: TGTGCCAGCAGAAGTCGGGTCGGGGGGGCTTTCTTT
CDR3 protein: CASRSRVGGAFF

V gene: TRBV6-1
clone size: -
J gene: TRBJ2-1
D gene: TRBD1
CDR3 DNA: TGTGCCAGCAGTACGCGGACAGGGTTTATGTATGAGCAGTTCTTC
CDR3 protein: CASSTRTGFMYEQFF

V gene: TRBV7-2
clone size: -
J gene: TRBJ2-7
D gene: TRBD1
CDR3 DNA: TGTGCCAGCAGCACAGGGACAGCCTCATGGGAGCAGTACTTC
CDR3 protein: CASSTGTASWEQYF